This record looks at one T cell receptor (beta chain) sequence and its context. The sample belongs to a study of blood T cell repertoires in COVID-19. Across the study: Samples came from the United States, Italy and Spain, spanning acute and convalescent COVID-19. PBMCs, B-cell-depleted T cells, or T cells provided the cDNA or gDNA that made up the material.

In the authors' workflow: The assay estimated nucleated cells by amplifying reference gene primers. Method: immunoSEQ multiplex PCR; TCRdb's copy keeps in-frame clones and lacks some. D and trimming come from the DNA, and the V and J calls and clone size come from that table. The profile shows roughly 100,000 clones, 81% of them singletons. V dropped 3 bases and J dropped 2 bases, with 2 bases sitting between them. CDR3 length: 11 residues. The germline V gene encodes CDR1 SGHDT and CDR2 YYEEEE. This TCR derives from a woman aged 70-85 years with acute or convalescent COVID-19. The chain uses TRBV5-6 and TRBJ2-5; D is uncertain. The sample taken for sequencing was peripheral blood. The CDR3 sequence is CASSSQETQYF. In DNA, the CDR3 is TGTGCCAGCAGCTCTCAAGAGACCCAGTACTTC.